This paragraph reports one T cell receptor (beta chain). The V end lost 1 base, the J end lost 9 bases, and 9 bases lay between the germline ends. This CDR3 region has 12 residues. Germline V CDR1 and CDR2: SGHAT, FQDESV (reference sequence). PCR was performed using 60 Vbeta and 13 Jbeta primers. Only in-frame clones appear in the TCRdb table, and some are missing; sequencing was by immunoSEQ multiplex PCR. In the table there are about 210,000 clones, nearly 80% of which are singletons. These data come from a study of cytomegalovirus exposure and HLA in healthy donors. Sequencing was done on a sample of PBMCs. The sequence derives from a male donor in good health and CMV-seronegative. The rearrangement uses TRBV11-1 and TRBJ2-5; no firm D call. The CDR3 nucleotides are TGTGCCAGCAGCTTAGTACACGAGGCCCAGTACTTC. Translation: CASSLVHEAQYF.